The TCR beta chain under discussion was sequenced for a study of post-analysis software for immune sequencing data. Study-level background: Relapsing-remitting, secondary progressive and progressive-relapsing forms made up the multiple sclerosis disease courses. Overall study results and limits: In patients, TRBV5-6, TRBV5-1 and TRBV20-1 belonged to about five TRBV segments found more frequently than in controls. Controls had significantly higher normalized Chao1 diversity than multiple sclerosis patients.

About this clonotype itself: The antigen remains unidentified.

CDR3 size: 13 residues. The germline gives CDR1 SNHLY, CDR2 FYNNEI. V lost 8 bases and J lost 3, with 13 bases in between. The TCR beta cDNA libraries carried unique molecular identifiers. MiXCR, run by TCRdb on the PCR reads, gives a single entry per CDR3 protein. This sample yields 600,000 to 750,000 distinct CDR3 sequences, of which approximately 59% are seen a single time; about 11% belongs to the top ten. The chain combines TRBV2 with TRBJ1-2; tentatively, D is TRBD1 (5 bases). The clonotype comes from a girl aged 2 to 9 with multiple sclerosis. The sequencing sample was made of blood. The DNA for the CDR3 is TGTGCCAGCTGCGAGGCGGGGGACTATGGCTACACCTTC. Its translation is CASCEAGDYGYTF.